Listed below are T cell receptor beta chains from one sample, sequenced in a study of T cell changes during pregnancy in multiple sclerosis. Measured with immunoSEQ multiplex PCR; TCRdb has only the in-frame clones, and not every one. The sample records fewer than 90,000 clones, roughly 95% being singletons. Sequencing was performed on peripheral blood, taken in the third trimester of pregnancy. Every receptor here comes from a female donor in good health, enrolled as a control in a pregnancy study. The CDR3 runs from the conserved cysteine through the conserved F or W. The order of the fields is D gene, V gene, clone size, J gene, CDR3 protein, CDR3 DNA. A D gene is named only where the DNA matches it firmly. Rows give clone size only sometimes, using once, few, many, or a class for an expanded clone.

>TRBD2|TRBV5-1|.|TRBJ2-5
CASSTLAGTQETQYF
TGCGCCAGCAGCACACTAGCGGGTACTCAAGAGACCCAGTACTTC
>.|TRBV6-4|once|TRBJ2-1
CASSDLSGNEQFF
TGTGCCAGCAGTGACCTTAGCGGCAATGAGCAGTTCTTC
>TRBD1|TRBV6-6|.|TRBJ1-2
CASSYGTGNGYTF
TGTGCCAGCAGTTACGGGACAGGGAATGGCTACACCTTC
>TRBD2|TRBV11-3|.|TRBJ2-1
CASSSGLAGGNEQFF
TGTGCCAGCAGCAGTGGACTAGCGGGAGGGAATGAGCAGTTCTTC
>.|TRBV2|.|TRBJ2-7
CASSERGRHQYF
TGTGCCAGCAGTGAACGGGGGAGGCATCAGTACTTC
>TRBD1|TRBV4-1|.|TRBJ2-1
CASSFQPGQGNNEQFF
TGCGCCAGCAGCTTCCAACCGGGACAGGGCAACAATGAGCAGTTCTTC
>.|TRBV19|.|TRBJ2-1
CASRGWAQFQFF
TGTGCCAGTAGGGGTTGGGCTCAATTCCAGTTCTTC
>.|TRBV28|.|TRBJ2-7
CASSLLSGEQYF
TGTGCCAGCAGTTTACTATCGGGGGAGCAGTACTTC
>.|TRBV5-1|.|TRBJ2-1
CASSRSPGQTYNEQFF
TGCGCCAGCAGCCGATCTCCGGGACAAACCTACAATGAGCAGTTCTTC
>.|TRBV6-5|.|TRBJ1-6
CASSYGGRDSPLHF
TGTGCCAGCAGTTACGGAGGGAGAGATTCACCCCTCCACTTT
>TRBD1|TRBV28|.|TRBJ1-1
CASSTRDRGGTEAFF
TGTGCCAGCAGTACTCGGGACAGGGGTGGGACTGAAGCTTTCTTT
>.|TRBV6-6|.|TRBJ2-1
CASSYWGEYNEQFF
TGTGCCAGCAGTTACTGGGGGGAGTACAATGAGCAGTTCTTC
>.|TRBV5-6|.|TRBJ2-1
CASSLERLYNEQFF
TGTGCCAGCAGCTTGGAACGGTTATACAATGAGCAGTTCTTC
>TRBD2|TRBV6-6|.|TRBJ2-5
CASSYTGTSQETQYF
TGTGCCAGCAGTTACACCGGGACTAGCCAAGAGACCCAGTACTTC
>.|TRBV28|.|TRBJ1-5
CASSHDLRVYNQPQHF
TGTGCCAGCAGCCACGACCTCAGGGTATACAATCAGCCCCAGCATTTT
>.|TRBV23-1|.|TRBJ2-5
CASSQTGCGETQYF
TGCGCCAGCAGTCAGACGGGGTGTGGAGAGACCCAGTACTTC
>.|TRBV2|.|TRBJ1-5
CASSDVGGQPQHF
TGTGCCAGCAGTGATGTAGGGGGTCAGCCCCAGCATTTT
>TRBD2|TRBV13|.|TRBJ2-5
CASSRGLAETQYF
TGTGCCAGCAGCCGGGGACTAGCGGAGACCCAGTACTTC
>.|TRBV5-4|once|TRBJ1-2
CASSSGVSNYGYTF
TGTGCCAGCAGCTCCGGGGTGTCTAACTATGGCTACACCTTC
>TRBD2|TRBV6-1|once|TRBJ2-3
CASKREAGTDTQYF
TGTGCCAGCAAGCGGGAGGCGGGCACAGATACGCAGTATTTT
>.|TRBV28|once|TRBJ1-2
CASSGTDSVFDYGYTF
TGTGCCAGCAGTGGTACCGACAGCGTGTTTGACTATGGCTACACCTTC
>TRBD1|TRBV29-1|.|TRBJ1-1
CSARTGRRITEAFF
TGCAGCGCGAGGACAGGTCGTCGAATCACTGAAGCTTTCTTT
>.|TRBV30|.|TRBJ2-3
CAWSGLRTDTQYF
TGTGCCTGGAGTGGACTTAGAACAGATACGCAGTATTTT
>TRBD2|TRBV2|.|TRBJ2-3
CASSRAGGTDTQYF
TGTGCCAGCTCCAGGGCGGGAGGCACAGATACGCAGTATTTT
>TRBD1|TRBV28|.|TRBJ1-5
CASSGQGASNQPQHF
TGTGCCAGCAGTGGACAGGGGGCCAGCAATCAGCCCCAGCATTTT
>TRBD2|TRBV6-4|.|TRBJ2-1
CASSDEAGGYNEQFF
TGTGCCAGCAGTGACGAAGCGGGAGGTTACAATGAGCAGTTCTTC
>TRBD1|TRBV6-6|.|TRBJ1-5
CASSHIGTGSNQPQHF
TGTGCCAGCAGTCATATCGGGACAGGGTCTAATCAGCCCCAGCATTTT
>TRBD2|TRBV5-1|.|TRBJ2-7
CASSPHFFGSGRREQYF
TGCGCCAGCAGCCCCCATTTTTTCGGAAGCGGGAGAAGGGAGCAGTACTTC
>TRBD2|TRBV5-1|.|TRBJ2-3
CASSPLAGVDTQYF
TGCGCCAGCAGCCCGCTAGCGGGAGTGGATACGCAGTATTTT
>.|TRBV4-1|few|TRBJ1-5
CASSQGDRTYQPQHF
TGCGCCAGCAGCCAAGGTGACAGAACTTATCAGCCCCAGCATTTT
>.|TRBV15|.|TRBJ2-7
CATSRAGGDREYEQYF
TGTGCCACCAGCAGAGCGGGAGGGGACAGGGAGTACGAGCAGTACTTC
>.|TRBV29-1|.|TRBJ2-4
CSVTGGQGKNIQYF
TGCAGCGTTACCGGTGGTCAGGGCAAAAACATTCAGTACTTC
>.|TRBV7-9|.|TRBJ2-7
CASSTLDGRGGYEQYF
TGTGCCAGCAGCACCCTGGATGGAAGGGGGGGCTACGAGCAGTACTTC
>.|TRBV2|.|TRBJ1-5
CASGGGVDQPQHF
TGTGCTTCCGGGGGAGGGGTGGATCAGCCCCAGCATTTT
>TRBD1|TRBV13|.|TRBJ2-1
CASQPATGVDNEQFF
TGTGCCAGCCAACCTGCGACAGGGGTCGACAATGAGCAGTTCTTC
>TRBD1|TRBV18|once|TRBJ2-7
CASSLQDRSRYF
TGTGCCAGCTCACTCCAGGACAGGTCCCGGTACTTC
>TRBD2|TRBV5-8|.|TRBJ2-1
CASSLLSLAGGWYEQFF
TGTGCCAGCAGCTTACTAAGCCTAGCGGGAGGTTGGTATGAGCAGTTCTTC
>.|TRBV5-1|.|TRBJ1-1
CASSLGPQGGDTEAFF
TGCGCCAGCAGCTTGGGCCCCCAGGGAGGGGACACTGAAGCTTTCTTT
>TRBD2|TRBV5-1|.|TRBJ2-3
CASSLASSGRLTDTQYF
TGCGCCAGCAGCTTGGCTTCTAGCGGGAGGCTCACAGATACGCAGTATTTT
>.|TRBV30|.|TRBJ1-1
CAWSRAGNRDTEAFF
TGTGCCTGGAGTCGGGCAGGGAATCGGGACACTGAAGCTTTCTTT